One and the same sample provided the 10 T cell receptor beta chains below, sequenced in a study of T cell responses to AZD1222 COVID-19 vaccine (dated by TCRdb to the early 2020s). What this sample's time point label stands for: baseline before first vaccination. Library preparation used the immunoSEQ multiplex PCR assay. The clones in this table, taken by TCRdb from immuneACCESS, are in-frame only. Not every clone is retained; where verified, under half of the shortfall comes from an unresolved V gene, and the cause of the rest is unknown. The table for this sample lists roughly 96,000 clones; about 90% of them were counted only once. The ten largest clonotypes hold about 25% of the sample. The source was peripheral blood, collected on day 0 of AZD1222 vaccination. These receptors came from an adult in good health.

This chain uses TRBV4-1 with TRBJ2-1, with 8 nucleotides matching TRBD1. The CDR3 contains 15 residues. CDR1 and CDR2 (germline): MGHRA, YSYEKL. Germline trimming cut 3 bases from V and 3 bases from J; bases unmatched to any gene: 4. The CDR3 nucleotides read TGCGCCAGCAGCCAGGCAGGGGGCGTCTACAATGAGCAGTTCTTC. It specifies CASSQAGGVYNEQFF.

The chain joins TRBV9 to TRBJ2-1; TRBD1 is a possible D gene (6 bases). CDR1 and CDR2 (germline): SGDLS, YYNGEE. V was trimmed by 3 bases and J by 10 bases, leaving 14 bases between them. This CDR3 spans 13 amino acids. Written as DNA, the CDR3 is TGTGCCAGCAGCGCTAAACAGGGCGGGGAGCAGTTCTTC. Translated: CASSAKQGGEQFF.

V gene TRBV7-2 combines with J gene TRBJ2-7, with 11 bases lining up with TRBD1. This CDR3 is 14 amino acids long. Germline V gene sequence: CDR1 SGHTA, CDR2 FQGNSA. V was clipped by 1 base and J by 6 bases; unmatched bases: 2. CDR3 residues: CASSLGTGGREQYF. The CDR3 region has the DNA TGTGCCAGCAGCTTAGGGACAGGGGGCCGCGAGCAGTACTTC.

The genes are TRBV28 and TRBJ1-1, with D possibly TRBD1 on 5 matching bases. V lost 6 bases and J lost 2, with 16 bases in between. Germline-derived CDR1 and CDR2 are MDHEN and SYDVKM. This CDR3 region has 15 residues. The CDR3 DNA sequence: TGTGCCAGCAGAGTACCGTACGGGGGTAACACTGAAGCTTTCTTT. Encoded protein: CASRVPYGGNTEAFF.

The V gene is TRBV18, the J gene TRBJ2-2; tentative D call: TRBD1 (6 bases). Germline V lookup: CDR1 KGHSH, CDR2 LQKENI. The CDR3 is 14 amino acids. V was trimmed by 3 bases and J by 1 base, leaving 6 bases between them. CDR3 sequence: CASSPDRNTGELFF. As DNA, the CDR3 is TGTGCCAGCTCACCGGACAGGAACACCGGGGAGCTGTTTTTT.

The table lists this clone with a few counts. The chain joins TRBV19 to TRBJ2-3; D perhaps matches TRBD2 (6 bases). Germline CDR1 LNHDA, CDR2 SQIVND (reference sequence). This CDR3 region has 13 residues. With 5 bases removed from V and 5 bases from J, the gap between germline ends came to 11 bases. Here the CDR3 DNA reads TGTGCCAGTAGTCCTCAGGGAGGAGATACGCAGTATTTT. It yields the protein CASSPQGGDTQYF.

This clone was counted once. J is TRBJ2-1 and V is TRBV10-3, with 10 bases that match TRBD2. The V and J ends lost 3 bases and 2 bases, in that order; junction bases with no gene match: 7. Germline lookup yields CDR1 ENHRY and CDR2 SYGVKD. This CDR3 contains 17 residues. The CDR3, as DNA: TGTGCCATCAGTGACCCTACTAGCGGGAAGGCCTACAATGAGCAGTTCTTC. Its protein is CAISDPTSGKAYNEQFF.

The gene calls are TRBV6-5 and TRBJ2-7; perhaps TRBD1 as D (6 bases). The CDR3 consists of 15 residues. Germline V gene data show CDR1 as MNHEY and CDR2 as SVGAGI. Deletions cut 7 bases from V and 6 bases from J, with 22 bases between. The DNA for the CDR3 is TGTGCCAGCAAGCGACTTGACAGCCAAGGGGGCGAGCAGTACTTC. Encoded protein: CASKRLDSQGGEQYF.

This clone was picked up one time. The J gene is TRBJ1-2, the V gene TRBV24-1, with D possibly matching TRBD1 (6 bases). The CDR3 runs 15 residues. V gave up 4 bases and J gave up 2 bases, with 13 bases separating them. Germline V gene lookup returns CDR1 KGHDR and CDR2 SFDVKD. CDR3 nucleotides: TGTGCCACCAGTGACGGCTCTGGACAGAACTATGGCTACACCTTC. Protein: CATSDGSGQNYGYTF.

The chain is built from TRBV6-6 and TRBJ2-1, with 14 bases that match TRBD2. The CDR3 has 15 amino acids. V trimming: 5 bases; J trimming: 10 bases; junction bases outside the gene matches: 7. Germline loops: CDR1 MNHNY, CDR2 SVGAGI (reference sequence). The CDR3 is CASSRTSGRTGEQFF. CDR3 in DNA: TGTGCCAGCAGTCGGACTAGCGGGAGGACGGGCGAGCAGTTCTTC.